This T cell receptor (beta chain) originates from a study of blood T cell repertoires in COVID-19. Study at large: The United States, Italy and Spain provided the acute and convalescent COVID-19 samples. PBMCs, B-cell-depleted T cells, or T cells provided the cDNA or gDNA that made up the material.

The germline V and J ends were trimmed by 3 bases and 1 base, with 6 bases remaining between them. The CDR3 sequence is 13 residues long. Germline CDR1 and CDR2: SGHAT and FQNNGV. Only in-frame clones appear in the TCRdb table, and some are missing; sequencing was by immunoSEQ multiplex PCR. The sample yields about 14,000 clones, around 88% seen once. The chain couples TRBV11-2 to TRBJ1-1; D gene unclear. Source material: peripheral blood. This clonotype was obtained from a human donor with active COVID-19. The donor label of this sample is uncertain. The CDR3: CASSFRGNTEAFF. As DNA, the CDR3 is TGTGCCAGCAGCTTTAGAGGGAACACTGAAGCTTTCTTT.